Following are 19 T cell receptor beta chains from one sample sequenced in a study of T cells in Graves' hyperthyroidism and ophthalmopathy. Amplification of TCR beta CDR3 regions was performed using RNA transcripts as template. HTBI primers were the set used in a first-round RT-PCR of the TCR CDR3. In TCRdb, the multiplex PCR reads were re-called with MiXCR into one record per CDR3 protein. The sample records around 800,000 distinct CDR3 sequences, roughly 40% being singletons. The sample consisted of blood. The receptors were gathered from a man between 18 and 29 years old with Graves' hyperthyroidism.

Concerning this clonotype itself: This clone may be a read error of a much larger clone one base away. In nucleotides, the CDR3 is TGTGCCAGCAGTGAAACAGGGGAGTGGGGCTACACCTTC. It specifies CASSETGEWGYTF. The rearrangement joins TRBV2 to TRBJ1-2, with TRBD1 matching 7 bases. The germline gives CDR1 SNHLY, CDR2 FYNNEI. Unmatched junction bases numbered 5, after V lost 2 bases and J lost 8 bases. CDR3 length equals 13 residues. The full variable domain, with the rest looked up from reference TRBV2 and TRBJ1-2, is EPEVTQTPSHQVTQMGQEVILRCVPISNHLYFYWYRQILGQKVEFLVSFYNNEISEKSEIFDDQFSVERPDGSNFTLKIRSTKLEDSAMYFCASSETGEWGYTFGSGTRLTVV.

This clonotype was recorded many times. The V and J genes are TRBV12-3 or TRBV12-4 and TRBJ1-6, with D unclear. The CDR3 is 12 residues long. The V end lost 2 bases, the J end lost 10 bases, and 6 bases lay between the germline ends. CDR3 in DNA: TGTGCCAGCAGTTTAACGCGGTCACCCCTCCACTTT. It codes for CASSLTRSPLHF.

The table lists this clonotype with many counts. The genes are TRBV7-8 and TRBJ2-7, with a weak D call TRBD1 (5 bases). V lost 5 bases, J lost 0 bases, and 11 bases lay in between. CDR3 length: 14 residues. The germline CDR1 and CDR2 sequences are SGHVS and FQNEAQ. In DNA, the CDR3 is TGTGCCAGCAGCCCTGAGACAGTCTCCTACGAGCAGTACTTC. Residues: CASSPETVSYEQYF. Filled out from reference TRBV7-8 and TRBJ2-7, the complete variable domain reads GAGVSQSPRYKVAKRGQDVALRCDPISGHVSLFWYQQALGQGPEFLTYFQNEAQLDKSGLPSDRFFAERPEGSVSTLKIQRTQQEDSAVYLCASSPETVSYEQYFGPGTRLTVT.

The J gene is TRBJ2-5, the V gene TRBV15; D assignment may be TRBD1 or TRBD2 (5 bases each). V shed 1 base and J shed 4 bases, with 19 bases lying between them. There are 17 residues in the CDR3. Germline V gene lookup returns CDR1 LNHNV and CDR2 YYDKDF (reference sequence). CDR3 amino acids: CATSRVGASGLAETQYF. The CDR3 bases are TGTGCCACCAGCAGAGTTGGGGCTTCGGGCCTAGCAGAGACCCAGTACTTC.

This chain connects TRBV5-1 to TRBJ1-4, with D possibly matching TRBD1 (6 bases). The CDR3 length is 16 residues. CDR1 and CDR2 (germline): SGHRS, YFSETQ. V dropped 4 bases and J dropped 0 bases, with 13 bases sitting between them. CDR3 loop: CASSPGQSTTNEKLFF. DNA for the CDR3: TGCGCCAGCAGCCCCGGACAGTCGACAACTAATGAAAAACTGTTTTTT.

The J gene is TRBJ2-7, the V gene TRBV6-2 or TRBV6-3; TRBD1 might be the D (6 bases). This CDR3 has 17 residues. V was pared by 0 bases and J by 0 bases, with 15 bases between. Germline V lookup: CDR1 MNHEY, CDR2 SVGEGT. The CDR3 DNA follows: TGTGCCAGCAGTTACTCGATGGTAAAGGGGGACTCCTACGAGCAGTACTTC. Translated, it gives CASSYSMVKGDSYEQYF.

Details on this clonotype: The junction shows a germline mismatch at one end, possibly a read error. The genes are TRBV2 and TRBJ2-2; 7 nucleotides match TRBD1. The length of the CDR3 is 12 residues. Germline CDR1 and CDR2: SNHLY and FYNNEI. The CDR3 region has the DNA TGTGCCAGCAGTGAGGGTAAGGGGGCGCTGTTTTTT. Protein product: CASSEGKGALFF.

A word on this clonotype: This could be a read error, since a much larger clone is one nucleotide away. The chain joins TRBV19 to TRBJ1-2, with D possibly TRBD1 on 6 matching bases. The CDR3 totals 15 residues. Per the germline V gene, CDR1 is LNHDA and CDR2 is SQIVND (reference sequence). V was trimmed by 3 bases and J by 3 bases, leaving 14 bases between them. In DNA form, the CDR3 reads TGTGCCAGTAGTATGGGCCGGGACAAACACTATGGCTACACCTTC. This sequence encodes CASSMGRDKHYGYTF.

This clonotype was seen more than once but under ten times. In DNA, the CDR3 is TGTGCCAGCAGCGTAGCTGACGGGAAAAACGGCTACGAGCAGTACTTC. Its translation is CASSVADGKNGYEQYF. This chain uses TRBV9 with TRBJ2-7; D perhaps matches TRBD2 (5 bases). There are 16 residues in the CDR3. Germline V gene sequence: CDR1 SGDLS, CDR2 YYNGEE. V was clipped by 0 bases and J by 3 bases, with 16 bases between them.

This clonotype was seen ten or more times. The CDR3 nucleotides read TGTGCCAGCAGCTCGACTAGGACTTACGAGCAGTACTTC. It is translated as CASSSTRTYEQYF. The chain has TRBV11-1 and TRBJ2-7; tentative D call: TRBD2 (6 bases). Germline V gene sequence: CDR1 SGHAT, CDR2 FQDESV (reference sequence). The CDR3 sequence is 13 residues long. The V and J ends lost 4 bases and 4 bases respectively, with 11 bases between them.

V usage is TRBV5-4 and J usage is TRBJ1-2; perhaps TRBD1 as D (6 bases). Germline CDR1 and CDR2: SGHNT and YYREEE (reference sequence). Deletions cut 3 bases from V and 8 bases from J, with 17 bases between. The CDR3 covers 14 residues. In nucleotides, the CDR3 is TGTGCCAGCAGCTCTTCACGGGGGCGCGGAGGCTACACCTTC. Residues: CASSSSRGRGGYTF.

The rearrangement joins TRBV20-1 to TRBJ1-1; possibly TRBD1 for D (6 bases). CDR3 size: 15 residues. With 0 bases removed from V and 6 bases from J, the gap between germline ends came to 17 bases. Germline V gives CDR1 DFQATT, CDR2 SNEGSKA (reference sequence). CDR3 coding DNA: TGCAGTGCTAGAGATCCCTTAGCGGGGGCGTCTGAAGCTTTCTTT. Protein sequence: CSARDPLAGASEAFF.

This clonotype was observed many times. In DNA, the CDR3 is TGTGCCAGCAGCTTAGAGGTTCGGCCCCAGCATTTT. The encoded protein is CASSLEVRPQHF. The rearrangement links TRBV7-8 to TRBJ1-5; no firm D call. This CDR3 contains 12 residues. Germline CDR1 reads SGHVS; CDR2 reads FQNEAQ. Trimming cost V 1 base and J 9 bases, with 7 bases left between them.

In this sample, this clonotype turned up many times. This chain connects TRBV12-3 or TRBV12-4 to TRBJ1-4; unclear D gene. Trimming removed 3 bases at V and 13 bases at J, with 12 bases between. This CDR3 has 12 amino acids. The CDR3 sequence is CASSLTRDTLFF. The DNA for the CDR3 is TGTGCCAGCAGTTTGACGCGCGATACACTGTTTTTT.

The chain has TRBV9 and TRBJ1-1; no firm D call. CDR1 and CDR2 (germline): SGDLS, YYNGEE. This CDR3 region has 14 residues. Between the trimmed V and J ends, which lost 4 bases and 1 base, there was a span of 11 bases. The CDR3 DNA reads TGTGCCAGCAGCCCGCGGCCGACGAACACTGAAGCTTTCTTT. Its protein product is CASSPRPTNTEAFF.

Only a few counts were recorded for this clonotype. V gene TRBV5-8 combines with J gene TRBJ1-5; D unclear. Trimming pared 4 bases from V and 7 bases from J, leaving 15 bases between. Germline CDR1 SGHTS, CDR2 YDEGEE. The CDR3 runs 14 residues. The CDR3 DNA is TGTGCCAGCAGCCCGGTAAGGGCGGTCCAGCCCCAGCATTTT. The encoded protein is CASSPVRAVQPQHF. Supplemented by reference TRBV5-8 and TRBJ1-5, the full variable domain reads EAGVTQSPTHLIKTRGQQATLRCSPISGHTSVYWYQQALGLGLQFLLWYDEGEERNRGNFPPRFSGRQFPNYSSELNVNALELEDSALYLCASSPVRAVQPQHFGDGTRLSIL.

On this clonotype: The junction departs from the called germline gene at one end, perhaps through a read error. The CDR3 spells CASSSGSGGMGYEQCF. The DNA of the CDR3 is TGTGCCAGCAGCTCAGGATCAGGGGGCATGGGCTACGAGCAGTGCTTC. J is TRBJ2-7 and V is TRBV7-1, with 8 nucleotides matching TRBD1. TRBV7-1 is given ORF status, its function remaining uncertain. CDR3 length: 16 amino acids.

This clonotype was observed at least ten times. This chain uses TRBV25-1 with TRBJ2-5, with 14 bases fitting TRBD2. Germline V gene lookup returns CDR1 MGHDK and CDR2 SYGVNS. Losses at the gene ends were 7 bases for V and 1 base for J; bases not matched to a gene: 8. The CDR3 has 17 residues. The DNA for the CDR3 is TGTGCCAGCATGGGACTAGCGGGGGAGGTGGCCCAAGAGACCCAGTACTTC. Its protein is CASMGLAGEVAQETQYF.

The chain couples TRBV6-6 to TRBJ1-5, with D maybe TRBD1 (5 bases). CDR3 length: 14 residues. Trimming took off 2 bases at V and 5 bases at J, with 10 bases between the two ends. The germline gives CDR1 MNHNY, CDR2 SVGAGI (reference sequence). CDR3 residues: CASSYRLGDQPQHF. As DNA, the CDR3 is TGTGCCAGCAGTTACCGACTGGGGGATCAGCCCCAGCATTTT.